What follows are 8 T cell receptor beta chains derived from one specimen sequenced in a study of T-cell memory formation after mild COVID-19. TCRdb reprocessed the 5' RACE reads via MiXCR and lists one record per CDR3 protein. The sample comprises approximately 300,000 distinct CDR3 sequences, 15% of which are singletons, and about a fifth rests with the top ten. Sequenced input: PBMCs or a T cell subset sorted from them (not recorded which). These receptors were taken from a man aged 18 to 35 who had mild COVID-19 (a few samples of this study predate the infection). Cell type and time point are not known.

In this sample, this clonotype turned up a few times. CDR3 nucleotide sequence: TGTGCCAGCAGCTTGGCGGGGGGCCGGTACTATGGCTACACCTTC. This codes for CASSLAGGRYYGYTF. This chain links TRBV5-5 with TRBJ1-2; D may be TRBD1 (6 bases). The V end lost 0 bases, the J end lost 3 bases, and 12 bases lay between the germline ends. Germline V gene lookup returns CDR1 SGHKS and CDR2 YYEKEE (reference sequence). This CDR3 is 15 amino acids long.

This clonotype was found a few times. CDR3 region: CASSQDILTGPGHF. The CDR3 DNA is TGCGCCAGCAGCCAAGATATCTTGACAGGGCCAGGTCATTTT. This rearrangement joins TRBV4-1 to TRBJ1-5; 7 bases agree with TRBD1. CDR1 MGHRA and CDR2 YSYEKL come from the germline V gene. The V gene end was trimmed by 0 bases and the J gene end by 16 bases; junction bases not matched to a gene: 12. The CDR3 totals 14 residues.

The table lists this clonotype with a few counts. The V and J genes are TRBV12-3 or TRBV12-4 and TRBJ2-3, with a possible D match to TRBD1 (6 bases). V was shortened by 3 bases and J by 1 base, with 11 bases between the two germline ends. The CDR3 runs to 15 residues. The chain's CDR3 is CASSFGQLGTDTQYF. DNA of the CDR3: TGTGCCAGCAGTTTCGGACAGTTGGGCACAGATACGCAGTATTTT.

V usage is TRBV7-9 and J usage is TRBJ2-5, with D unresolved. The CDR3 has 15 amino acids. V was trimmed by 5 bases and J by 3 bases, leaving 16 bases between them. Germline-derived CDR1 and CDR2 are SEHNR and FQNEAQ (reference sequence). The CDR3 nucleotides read TGTGCCAGCAGCCCAACGCTCACGGCCAAAGAGACCCAGTACTTC. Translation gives CASSPTLTAKETQYF.

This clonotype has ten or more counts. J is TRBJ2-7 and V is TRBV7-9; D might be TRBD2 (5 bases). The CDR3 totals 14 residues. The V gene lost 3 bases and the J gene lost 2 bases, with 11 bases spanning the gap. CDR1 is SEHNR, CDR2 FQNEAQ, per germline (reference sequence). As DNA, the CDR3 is TGTGCCAGCAGCTTCCCGAGGGAGACCTACGAGCAGTACTTC. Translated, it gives CASSFPRETYEQYF.

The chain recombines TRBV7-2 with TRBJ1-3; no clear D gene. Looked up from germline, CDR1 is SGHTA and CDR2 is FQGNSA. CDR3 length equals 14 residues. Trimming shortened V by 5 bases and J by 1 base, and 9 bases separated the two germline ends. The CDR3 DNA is TGTGCCAGCAGCCCGACACGGTCTGGAAACACCATATATTTT. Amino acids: CASSPTRSGNTIYF.

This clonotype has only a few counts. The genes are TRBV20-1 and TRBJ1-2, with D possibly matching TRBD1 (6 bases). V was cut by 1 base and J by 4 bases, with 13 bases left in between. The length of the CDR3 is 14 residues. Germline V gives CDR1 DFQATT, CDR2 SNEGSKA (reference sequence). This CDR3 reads CSARAPTGFYGYTF. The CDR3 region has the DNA TGCAGTGCTAGAGCTCCTACAGGGTTCTATGGCTACACCTTC.

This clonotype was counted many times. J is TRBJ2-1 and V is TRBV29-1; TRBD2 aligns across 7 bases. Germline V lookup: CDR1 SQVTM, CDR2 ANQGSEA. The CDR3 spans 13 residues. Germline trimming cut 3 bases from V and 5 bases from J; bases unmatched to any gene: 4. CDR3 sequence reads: CSVEVLADNEQFF. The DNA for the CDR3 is TGCAGCGTTGAGGTCCTAGCGGACAATGAGCAGTTCTTC.